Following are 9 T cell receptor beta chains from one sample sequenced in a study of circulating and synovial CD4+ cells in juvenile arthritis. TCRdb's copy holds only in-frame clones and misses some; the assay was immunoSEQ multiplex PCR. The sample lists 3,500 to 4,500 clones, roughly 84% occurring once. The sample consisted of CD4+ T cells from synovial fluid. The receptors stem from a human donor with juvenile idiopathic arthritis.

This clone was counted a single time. CDR3 amino acids: CASSFGSSGGPDEQFF. The CDR3 nucleotides read TGCGCCAGCAGCTTCGGGTCTAGCGGGGGGCCCGATGAGCAGTTCTTC. This sequence joins TRBV5-1 and TRBJ2-1, with 11 nucleotides matching TRBD2. In germline, CDR1 is SGHRS, CDR2 YFSETQ. V shed 2 bases, J shed 8 bases, and the junction held 9 bases outside the gene matches. CDR3 length: 16 residues.

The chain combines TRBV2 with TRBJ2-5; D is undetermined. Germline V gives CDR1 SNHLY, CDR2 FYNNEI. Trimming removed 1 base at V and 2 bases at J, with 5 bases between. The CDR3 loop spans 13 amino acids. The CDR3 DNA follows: TGTGCCAGCAGTGAAGTGAGGCAAGAGACCCAGTACTTC. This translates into CASSEVRQETQYF.

The CDR3 DNA reads as TGCAGCGTTGAGAGTTCAGGGGCCGAAGCTTTCTTT. Its protein product is CSVESSGAEAFF. The chain has TRBV29-1 and TRBJ1-1; tentative D call: TRBD1 (6 bases). Trimming removed 3 bases at V and 8 bases at J, with 13 bases between. Germline V gene sequence: CDR1 SQVTM, CDR2 ANQGSEA. The CDR3 loop spans 12 amino acids.

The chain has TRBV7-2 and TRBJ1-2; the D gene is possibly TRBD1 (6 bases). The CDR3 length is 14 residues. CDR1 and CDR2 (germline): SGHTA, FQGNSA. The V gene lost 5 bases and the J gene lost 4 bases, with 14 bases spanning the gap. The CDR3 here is CASSLSGAPYGYTF. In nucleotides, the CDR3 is TGTGCCAGCAGCCTGTCAGGGGCGCCCTATGGCTACACCTTC.

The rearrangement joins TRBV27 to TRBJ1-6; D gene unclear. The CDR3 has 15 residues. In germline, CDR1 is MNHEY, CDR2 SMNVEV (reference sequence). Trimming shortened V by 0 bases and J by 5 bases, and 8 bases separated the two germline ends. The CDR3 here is CASSLSGRDNSPLHF. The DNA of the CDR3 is TGTGCCAGCAGTTTATCGGGCAGAGATAATTCACCCCTCCACTTT.

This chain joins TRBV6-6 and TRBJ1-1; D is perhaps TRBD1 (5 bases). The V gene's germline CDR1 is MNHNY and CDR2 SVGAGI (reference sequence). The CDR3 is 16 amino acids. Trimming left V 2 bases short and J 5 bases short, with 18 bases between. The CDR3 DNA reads TGTGCCAGCAGTTACGGGGACCCGGGAGGGCCGACTGAAGCTTTCTTT. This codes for CASSYGDPGGPTEAFF.

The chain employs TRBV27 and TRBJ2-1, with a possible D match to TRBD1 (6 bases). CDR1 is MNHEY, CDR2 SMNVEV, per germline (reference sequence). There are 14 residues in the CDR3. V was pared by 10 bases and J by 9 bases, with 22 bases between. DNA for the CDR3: TGTGCCACTAACAGACCCGAGGGGGTTCCTGAGCAGTTCTTC. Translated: CATNRPEGVPEQFF.

In DNA, the CDR3 is TGTGCCAGCAGCCTGACCCCGAGGGTGGGGACAGGGTCCCAAGAGACCCAGTACTTC. This sequence encodes CASSLTPRVGTGSQETQYF. The genes are TRBV13 and TRBJ2-5, with 9 bases that match TRBD1. Per germline, CDR1 PRHDT and CDR2 FYEKMQ (reference sequence). The junction had 17 bases not matched to a gene; V was cut back by 5 bases and J by 1 base. This CDR3 has 19 amino acids.

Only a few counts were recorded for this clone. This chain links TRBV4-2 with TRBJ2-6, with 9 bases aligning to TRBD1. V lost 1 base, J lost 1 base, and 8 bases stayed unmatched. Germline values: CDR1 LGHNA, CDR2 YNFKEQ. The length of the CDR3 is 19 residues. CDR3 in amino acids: CASSQVNHGTGSGANVLTF. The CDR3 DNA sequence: TGTGCCAGCAGCCAAGTGAACCACGGGACAGGGTCTGGGGCCAACGTCCTGACTTTC.